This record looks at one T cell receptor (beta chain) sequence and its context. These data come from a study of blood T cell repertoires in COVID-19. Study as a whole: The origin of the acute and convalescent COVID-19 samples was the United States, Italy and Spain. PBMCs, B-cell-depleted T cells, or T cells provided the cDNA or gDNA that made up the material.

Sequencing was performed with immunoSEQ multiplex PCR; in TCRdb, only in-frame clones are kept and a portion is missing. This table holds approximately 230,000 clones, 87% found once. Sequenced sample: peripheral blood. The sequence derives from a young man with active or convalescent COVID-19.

This CDR3 reads CASSLSGGSYEQYF. The CDR3 bases are TGTGCCAGCAGCTTGTCGGGGGGCTCCTACGAGCAGTACTTC. The chain employs TRBV7-3 and TRBJ2-7; 7 bases align to TRBD2. CDR3 length: 14 residues. CDR1 and CDR2 from the germline V gene are SGHTA and FQGTGA. V lost 3 bases, J lost 0 bases, and 2 bases stayed unmatched.